By frequency in the sample, the clone carrying this T cell receptor beta chain is medium-sized. As yet, its antigen is unknown. No treatment of any kind had been given to any patient before thyroid surgery. This sample stems from a study of metastatic and nonmetastatic thyroid tumors. The wider study: Comparative analysis of repertoires was undertaken across blood and tumor or nodule tissue obtained from malignant and benign thyroid patients.

In the original processing: The study built a papillary thyroid cancer distant-metastasis classifier from CDR3 differences across clinicopathological groups. TCRdb re-called the PCR reads through MiXCR. None of the V and J calls come from the authors' own analysis; TCRdb made them. The data contain roughly 41,000 clones, roughly a sixth of them singletons. General study findings and limits: For both blood and tumor, malignant thyroid tumors reportedly showed significantly higher TCR beta diversity than benign nodules did.

The sample was blood. The clonotype was recovered from a female donor with papillary thyroid cancer or a benign thyroid nodule (not recorded which). Some clones in this sample may be carry-over from other donors' samples.

The CDR3 sequence: CASSLVGTQNTEAFF. CDR3 nucleotide sequence: TGCGCCAGCAGCTTGGTGGGGACTCAGAACACTGAAGCTTTCTTT. The chain couples TRBV5-1 to TRBJ1-1; perhaps TRBD1 as D (5 bases). The CDR3 is 15 residues long. Trimming pared 0 bases from V and 1 base from J, leaving 10 bases between. The germline CDR1 and CDR2 sequences are SGHRS and YFSETQ.